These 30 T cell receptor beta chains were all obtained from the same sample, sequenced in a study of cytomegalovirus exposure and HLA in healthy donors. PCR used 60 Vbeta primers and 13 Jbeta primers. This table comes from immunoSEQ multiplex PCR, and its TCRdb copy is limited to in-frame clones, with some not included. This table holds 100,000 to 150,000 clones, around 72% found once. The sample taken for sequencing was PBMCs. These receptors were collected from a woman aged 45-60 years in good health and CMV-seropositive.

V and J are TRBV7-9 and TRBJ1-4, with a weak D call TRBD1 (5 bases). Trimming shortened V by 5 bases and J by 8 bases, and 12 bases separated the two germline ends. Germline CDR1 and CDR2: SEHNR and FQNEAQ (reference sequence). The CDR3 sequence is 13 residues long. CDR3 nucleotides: TGTGCCAGCAGCCTCGGGGGAGGGGAAAAACTGTTTTTT. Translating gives CASSLGGGEKLFF.

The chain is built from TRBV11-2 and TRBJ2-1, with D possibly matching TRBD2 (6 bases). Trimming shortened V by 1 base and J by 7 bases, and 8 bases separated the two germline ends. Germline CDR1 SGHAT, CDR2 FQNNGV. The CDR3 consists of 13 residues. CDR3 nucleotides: TGTGCCAGCAGCTTAGGGACTACGAATGAGCAGTTCTTC. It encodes CASSLGTTNEQFF.

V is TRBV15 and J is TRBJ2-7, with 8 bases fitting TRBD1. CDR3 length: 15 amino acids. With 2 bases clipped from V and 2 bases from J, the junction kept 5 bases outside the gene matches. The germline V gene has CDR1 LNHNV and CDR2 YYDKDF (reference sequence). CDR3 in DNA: TGTGCCACCAGCAGATTTCGACAGGGGCCCTACGAGCAGTACTTC. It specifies CATSRFRQGPYEQYF.

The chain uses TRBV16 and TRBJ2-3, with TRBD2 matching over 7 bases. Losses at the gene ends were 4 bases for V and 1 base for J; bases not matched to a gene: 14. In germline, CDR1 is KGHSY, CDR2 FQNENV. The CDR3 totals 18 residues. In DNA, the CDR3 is TGTGCCAGCAGCCCCAAAGCGGGAAAAGTTCCAGGCACAGATACGCAGTATTTT. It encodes CASSPKAGKVPGTDTQYF.

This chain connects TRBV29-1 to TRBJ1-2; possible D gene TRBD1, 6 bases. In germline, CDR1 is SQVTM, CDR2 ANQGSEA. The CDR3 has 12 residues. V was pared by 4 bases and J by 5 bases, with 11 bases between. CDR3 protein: CSVVGQGYGYTF. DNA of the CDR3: TGCAGCGTTGTAGGCCAGGGGTATGGCTACACCTTC.

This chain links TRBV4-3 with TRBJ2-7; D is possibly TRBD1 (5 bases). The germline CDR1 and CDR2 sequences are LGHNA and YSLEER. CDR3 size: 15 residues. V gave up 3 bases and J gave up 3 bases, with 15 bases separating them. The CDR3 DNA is TGCGCCAGCAGCCAGGGGCCCGGCAGAGACTACGAGCAGTACTTC. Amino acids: CASSQGPGRDYEQYF.

The CDR3 DNA reads as TGTGCCAGCAGTGATCAAACAGGGTTTATGGGGGAGCTGTTTTTT. Translating it yields CASSDQTGFMGELFF. The chain joins TRBV25-1 to TRBJ2-2; possibly TRBD1 for D (6 bases). This CDR3 region has 15 residues. The V gene's germline CDR1 is MGHDK and CDR2 SYGVNS. The V end lost 3 bases, the J end lost 8 bases, and 16 bases lay between the germline ends. The full variable domain, rest sourced from reference TRBV25-1 and TRBJ2-2, is EADIYQTPRYLVIGTGKKITLECSQTMGHDKMYWYQQDPGMELHLIHYSYGVNSTEKGDLSSESTVSRIRTEHFPLTLESARPSHTSQYLCASSDQTGFMGELFFGEGSRLTVL.

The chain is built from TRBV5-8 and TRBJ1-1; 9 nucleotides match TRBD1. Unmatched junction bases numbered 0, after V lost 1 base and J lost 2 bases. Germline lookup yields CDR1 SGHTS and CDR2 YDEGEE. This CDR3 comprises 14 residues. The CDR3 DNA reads TGTGCCAGCAGCTTGACAGGGGGCAACACTGAAGCTTTCTTT. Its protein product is CASSLTGGNTEAFF.

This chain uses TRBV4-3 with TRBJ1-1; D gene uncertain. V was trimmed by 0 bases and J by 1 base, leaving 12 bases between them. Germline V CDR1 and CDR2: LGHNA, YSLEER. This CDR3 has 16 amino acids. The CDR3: CASSQEAGRRNTEAFF. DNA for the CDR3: TGCGCCAGCAGCCAAGAAGCGGGCCGGAGGAACACTGAAGCTTTCTTT.

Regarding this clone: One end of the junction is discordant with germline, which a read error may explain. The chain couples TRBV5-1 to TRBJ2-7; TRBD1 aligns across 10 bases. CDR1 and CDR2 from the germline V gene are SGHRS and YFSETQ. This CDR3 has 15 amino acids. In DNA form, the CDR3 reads TGCGCCAGCACCTTGAATGGACAGGGGGGTTACGAGCAGTACTTC. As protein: CASTLNGQGGYEQYF.

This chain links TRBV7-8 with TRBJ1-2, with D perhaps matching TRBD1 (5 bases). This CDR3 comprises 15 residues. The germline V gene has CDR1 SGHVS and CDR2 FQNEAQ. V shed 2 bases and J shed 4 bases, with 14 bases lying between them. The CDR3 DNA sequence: TGTGCCAGCAGCTTAATGTCTCGACAGTCCTATGGCTACACCTTC. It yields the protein CASSLMSRQSYGYTF.

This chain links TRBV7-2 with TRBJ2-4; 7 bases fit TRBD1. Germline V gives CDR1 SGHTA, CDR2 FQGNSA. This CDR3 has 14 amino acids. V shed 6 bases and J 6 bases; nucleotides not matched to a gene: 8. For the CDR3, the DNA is TGTGCCAGCAGTCAACAGGGGTACGGAAACATTCAGTACTTC. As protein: CASSQQGYGNIQYF.

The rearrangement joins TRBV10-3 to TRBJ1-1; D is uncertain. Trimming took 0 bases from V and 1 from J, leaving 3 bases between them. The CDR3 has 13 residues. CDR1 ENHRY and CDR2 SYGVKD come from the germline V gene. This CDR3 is CAISESQNTEAFF. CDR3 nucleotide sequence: TGTGCCATCAGTGAGTCCCAGAACACTGAAGCTTTCTTT.

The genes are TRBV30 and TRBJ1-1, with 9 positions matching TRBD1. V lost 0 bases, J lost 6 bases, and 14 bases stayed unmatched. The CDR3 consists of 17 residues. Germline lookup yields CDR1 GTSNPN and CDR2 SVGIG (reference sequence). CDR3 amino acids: CAWSVSSRDRVESEAFF. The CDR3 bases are TGTGCCTGGAGTGTATCTAGTCGGGACAGGGTGGAATCTGAAGCTTTCTTT.

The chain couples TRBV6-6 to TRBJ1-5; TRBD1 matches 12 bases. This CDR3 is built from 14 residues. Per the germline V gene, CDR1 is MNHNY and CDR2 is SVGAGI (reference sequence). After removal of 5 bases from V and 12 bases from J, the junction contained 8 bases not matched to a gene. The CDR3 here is CASSGGQGALVQHF. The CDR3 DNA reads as TGTGCCAGCAGTGGGGGACAGGGGGCCCTGGTCCAGCATTTT.

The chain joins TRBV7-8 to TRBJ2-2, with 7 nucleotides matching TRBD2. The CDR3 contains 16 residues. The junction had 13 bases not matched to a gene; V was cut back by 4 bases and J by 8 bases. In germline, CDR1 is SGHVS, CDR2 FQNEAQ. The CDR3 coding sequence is TGTGCCAGCAGCTCCCGAAGCGGGACCTCTGCTGGGGAGCTGTTTTTT. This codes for CASSSRSGTSAGELFF.

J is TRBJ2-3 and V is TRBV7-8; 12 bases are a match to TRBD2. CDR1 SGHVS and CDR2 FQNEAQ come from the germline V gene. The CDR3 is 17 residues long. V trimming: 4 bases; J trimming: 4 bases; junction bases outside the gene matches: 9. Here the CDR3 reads CASSSTQLAGGADTQYF. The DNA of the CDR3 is TGTGCCAGCAGCTCAACTCAACTAGCGGGAGGTGCAGATACGCAGTATTTT.

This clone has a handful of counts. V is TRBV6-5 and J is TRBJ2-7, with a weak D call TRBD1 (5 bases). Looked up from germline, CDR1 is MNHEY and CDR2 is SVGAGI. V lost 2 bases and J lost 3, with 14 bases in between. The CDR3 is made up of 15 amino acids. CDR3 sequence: CASSYTHSTDYEQYF. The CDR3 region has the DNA TGTGCCAGCAGTTACACGCACTCGACAGACTACGAGCAGTACTTC.

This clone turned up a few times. The CDR3 reads CASSKLGQRADTQYF. CDR3 coding DNA: TGCGCCAGCAGCAAATTAGGACAGCGAGCAGATACGCAGTATTTT. The rearrangement uses TRBV5-1 and TRBJ2-3; D is perhaps TRBD1 (6 bases). V lost 4 bases and J 4 bases, leaving 16 bases between the germline ends. This CDR3 comprises 15 residues. Germline V gene data show CDR1 as SGHRS and CDR2 as YFSETQ.

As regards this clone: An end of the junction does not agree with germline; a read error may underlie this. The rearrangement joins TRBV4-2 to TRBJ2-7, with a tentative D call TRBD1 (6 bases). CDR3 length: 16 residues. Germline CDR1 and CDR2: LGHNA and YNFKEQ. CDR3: CASSQDQGSEGYGQYF. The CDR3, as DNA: TGTGCCAGCAGCCAAGATCAGGGGTCAGAGGGATACGGGCAGTACTTC.

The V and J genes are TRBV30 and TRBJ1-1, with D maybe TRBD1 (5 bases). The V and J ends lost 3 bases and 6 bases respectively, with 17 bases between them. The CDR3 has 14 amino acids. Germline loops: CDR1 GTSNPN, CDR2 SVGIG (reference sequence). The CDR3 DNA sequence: TGTGCCTGGAGCTCCGACAGCTACCTGTCTGAAGCTTTCTTT. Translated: CAWSSDSYLSEAFF. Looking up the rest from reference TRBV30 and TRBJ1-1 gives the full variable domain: SQTIHQWPATLVQPVGSPLSLECTVEGTSNPNLYWYRQAAGRGLQLLFYSVGIGQISSEVPQNLSASRPQDRQFILSSKKLLLSDSGFYLCAWSSDSYLSEAFFGQGTRLTVV.

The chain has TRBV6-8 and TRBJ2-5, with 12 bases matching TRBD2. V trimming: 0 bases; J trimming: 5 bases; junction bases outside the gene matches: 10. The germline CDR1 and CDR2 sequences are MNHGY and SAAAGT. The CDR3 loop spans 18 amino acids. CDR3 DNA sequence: TGTGCCAGCAGTTACTCGGGGCTAGCGGGAGGGCCTAATGAGACCCAGTACTTC. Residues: CASSYSGLAGGPNETQYF.

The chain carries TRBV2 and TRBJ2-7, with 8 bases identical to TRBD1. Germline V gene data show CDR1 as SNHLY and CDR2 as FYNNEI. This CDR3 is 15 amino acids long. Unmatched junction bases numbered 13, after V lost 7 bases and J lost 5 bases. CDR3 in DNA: TGTGCCAGCAATGATGCCTCGGACAGGGTCGACGAGCAGTACTTC. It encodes CASNDASDRVDEQYF.

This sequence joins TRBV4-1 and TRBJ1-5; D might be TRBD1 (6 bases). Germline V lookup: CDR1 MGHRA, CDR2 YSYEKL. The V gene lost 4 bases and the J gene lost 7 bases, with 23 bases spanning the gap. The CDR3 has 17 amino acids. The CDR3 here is CASSLKNPQGSGQPQHF. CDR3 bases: TGCGCCAGCAGCCTTAAGAACCCCCAGGGGTCGGGGCAGCCCCAGCATTTT.

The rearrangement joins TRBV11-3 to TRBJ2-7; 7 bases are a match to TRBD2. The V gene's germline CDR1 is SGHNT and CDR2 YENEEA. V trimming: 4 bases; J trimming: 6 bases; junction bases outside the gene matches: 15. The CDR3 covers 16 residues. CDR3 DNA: TGTGCCAGCAGCTGGTCGGGGGGAAGGGTAACGATCGAGCAGTACTTC. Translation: CASSWSGGRVTIEQYF.

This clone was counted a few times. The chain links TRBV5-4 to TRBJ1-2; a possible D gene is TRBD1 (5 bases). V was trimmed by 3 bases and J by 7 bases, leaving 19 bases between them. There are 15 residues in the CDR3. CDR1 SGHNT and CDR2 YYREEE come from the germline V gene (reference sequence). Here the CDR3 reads CASSSTTGTYSGYTF. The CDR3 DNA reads TGTGCCAGCAGCTCGACTACCGGGACTTATAGTGGCTACACCTTC.

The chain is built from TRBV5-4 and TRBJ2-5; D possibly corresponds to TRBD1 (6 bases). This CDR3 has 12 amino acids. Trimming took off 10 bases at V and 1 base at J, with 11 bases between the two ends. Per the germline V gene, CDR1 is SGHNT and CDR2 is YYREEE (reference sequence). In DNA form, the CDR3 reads TGTGCCGGATCCAGGGGCCAAGAGACCCAGTACTTC. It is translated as CAGSRGQETQYF.

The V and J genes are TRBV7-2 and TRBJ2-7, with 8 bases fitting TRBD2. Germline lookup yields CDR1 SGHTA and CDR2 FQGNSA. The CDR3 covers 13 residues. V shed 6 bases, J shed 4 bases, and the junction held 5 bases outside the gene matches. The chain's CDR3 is CASRPSGSYEQYF. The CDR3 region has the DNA TGTGCCAGCAGACCCAGCGGGAGTTACGAGCAGTACTTC.

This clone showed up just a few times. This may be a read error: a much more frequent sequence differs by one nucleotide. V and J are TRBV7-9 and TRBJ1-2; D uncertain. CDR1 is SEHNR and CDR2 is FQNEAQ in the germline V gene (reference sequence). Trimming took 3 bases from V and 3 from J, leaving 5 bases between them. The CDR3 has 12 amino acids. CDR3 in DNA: TGTGCCAGCAGCTTCGGAGACTATGGCTACACCTTC. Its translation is CASSFGDYGYTF.

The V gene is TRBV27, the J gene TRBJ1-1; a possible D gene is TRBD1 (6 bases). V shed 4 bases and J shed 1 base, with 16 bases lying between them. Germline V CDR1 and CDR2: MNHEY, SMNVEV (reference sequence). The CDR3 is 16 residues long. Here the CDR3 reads CASSYQGISWNTEAFF. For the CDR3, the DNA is TGTGCCAGCAGTTATCAGGGGATTTCTTGGAACACTGAAGCTTTCTTT.